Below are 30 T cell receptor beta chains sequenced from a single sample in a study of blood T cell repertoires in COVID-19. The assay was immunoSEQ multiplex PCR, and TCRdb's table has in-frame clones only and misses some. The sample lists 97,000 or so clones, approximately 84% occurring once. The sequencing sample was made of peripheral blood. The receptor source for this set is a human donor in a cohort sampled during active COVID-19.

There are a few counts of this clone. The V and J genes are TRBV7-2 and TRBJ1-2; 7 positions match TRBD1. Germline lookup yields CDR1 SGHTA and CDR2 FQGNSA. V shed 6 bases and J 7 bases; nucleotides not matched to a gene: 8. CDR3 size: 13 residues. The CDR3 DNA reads TGTGCCAGCAGTTTTGACAGGGAGGCTGGCTACACCTTC. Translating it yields CASSFDREAGYTF.

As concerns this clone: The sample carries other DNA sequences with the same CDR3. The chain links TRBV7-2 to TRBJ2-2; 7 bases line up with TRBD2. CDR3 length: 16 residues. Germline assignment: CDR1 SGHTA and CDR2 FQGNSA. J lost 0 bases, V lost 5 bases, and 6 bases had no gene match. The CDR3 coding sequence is TGTGCCAGCAGCCCTCACGGGGGGACGAACACCGGGGAGCTGTTTTTT. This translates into CASSPHGGTNTGELFF. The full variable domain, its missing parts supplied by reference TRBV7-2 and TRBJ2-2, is GAGVSQSPSNKVTEKGKDVELRCDPISGHTALYWYRQSLGQGLEFLIYFQGNSAPDKSGLPSDRFSAERTGGSVSTLTIQRTQQEDSAVYLCASSPHGGTNTGELFFGEGSRLTVL.

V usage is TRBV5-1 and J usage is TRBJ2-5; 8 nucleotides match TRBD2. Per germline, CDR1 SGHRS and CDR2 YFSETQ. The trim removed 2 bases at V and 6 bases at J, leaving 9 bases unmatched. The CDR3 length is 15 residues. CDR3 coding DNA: TGCGCCAGCAGCTTAGAGGGACTAGTTATGAAGACCCAGTACTTC. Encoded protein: CASSLEGLVMKTQYF.

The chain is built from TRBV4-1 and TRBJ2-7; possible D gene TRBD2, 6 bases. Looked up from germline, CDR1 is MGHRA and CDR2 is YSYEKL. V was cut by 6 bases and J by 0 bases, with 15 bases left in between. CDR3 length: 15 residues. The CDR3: CASSLGTRTSYEQYF. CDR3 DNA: TGCGCCAGCAGTCTAGGGACTCGCACCTCCTACGAGCAGTACTTC.

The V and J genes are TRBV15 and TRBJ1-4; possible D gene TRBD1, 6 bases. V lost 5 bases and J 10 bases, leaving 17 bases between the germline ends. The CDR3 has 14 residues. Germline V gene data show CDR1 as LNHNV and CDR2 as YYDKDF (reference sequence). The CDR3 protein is CATSGRDIVGKLFF. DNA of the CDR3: TGTGCCACCAGCGGCCGGGACATTGTTGGAAAACTGTTTTTT.

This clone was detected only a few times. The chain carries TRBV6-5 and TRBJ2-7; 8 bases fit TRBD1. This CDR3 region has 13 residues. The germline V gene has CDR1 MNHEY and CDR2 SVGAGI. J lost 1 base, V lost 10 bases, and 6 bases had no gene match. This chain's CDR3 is CATLRQGSYEQYF. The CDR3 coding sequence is TGTGCCACTCTGAGACAGGGGTCCTACGAGCAGTACTTC.

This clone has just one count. The CDR3 spells CASSSLTGKVGYTGELFF. The DNA for the CDR3 is TGTGCCAGCAGTAGCTTGACAGGGAAAGTGGGGTACACCGGGGAGCTGTTTTTT. This sequence joins TRBV6-2 or TRBV6-3 and TRBJ2-2, with 7 nucleotides matching TRBD1. Germline CDR1 MNHEY, CDR2 SVGEGT. CDR3 length: 18 amino acids. The ends lost 5 bases at V and 3 bases at J; junction bases unmatched: 15.

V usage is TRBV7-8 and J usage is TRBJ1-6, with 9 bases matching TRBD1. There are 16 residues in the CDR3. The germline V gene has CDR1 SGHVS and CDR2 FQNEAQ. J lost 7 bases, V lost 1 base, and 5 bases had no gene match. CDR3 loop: CASSLGNRGPNSPLHF. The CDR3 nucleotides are TGTGCCAGCAGCTTAGGGAACAGGGGGCCGAATTCACCCCTCCACTTT.

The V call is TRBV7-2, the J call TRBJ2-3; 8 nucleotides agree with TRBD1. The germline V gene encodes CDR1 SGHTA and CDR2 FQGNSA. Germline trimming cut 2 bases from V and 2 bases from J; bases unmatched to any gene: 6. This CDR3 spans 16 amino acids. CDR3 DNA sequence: TGTGCCAGCAGCTTACAGGGGGCGGAATACACAGATACGCAGTATTTT. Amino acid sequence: CASSLQGAEYTDTQYF.

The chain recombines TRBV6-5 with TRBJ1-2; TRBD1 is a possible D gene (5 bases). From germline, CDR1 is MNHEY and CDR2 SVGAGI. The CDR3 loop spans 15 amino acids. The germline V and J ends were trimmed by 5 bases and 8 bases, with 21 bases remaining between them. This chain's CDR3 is CASSRDLRVSGGYTF. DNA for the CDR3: TGTGCCAGCAGTCGCGACCTCAGGGTATCAGGAGGCTACACCTTC.

CDR3 amino acids: CASSFGGMETQYF. As DNA, the CDR3 is TGCGCCAGCAGCTTTGGGGGGATGGAGACCCAGTACTTC. The gene calls are TRBV5-1 and TRBJ2-5; D possibly corresponds to TRBD2 (6 bases). The CDR3 has 13 residues. Trimming stripped 2 bases from V and 5 bases from J, with 10 bases between. Per germline, CDR1 SGHRS and CDR2 YFSETQ. The full variable domain, in which reference TRBV5-1 and TRBJ2-5 provide the parts outside the CDR3, is KAGVTQTPRYLIKTRGQQVTLSCSPISGHRSVSWYQQTPGQGLQFLFEYFSETQRNKGNFPGRFSGRQFSNSRSEMNVSTLELGDSALYLCASSFGGMETQYFGPGTRLLVL.

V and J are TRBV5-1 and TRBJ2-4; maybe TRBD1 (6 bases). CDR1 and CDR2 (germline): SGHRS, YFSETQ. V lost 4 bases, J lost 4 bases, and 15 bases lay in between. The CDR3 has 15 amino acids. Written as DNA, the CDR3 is TGCGCCAGCAGCCCATTAGGGACACCTAAAAACATTCAGTACTTC. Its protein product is CASSPLGTPKNIQYF.

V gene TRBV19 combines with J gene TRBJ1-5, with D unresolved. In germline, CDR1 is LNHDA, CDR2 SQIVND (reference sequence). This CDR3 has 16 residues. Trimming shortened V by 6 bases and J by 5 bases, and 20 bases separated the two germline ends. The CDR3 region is CASRARLSGYDQPQHF. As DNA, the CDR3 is TGTGCCAGTAGGGCCCGATTGTCGGGGTACGATCAGCCCCAGCATTTT.

The CDR3 loop is CASSPRTPRGTGELFF. The CDR3 bases are TGTGCCAGCAGCCCTAGGACTCCGCGGGGCACCGGGGAGCTGTTTTTT. The chain has TRBV9 and TRBJ2-2; possible D gene TRBD2, 6 bases. Germline assignment: CDR1 SGDLS and CDR2 YYNGEE. The CDR3 runs to 16 residues. The ends were cut back, 4 bases at V and 4 bases at J, with 17 bases in the middle. Variable domain in full (rest from reference TRBV9 and TRBJ2-2): DSGVTQTPKHLITATGQRVTLRCSPRSGDLSVYWYQQSLDQGLQFLIQYYNGEERAKGNILERFSAQQFPDLHSELNLSSLELGDSALYFCASSPRTPRGTGELFFGEGSRLTVL.

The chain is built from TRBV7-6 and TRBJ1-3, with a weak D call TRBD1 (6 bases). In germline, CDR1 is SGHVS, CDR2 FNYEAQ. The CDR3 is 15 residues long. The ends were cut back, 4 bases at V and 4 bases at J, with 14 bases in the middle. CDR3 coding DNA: TGTGCCAGCAGCTCCGCAGGGGAATCCGGAAACACCATATATTTT. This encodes CASSSAGESGNTIYF.

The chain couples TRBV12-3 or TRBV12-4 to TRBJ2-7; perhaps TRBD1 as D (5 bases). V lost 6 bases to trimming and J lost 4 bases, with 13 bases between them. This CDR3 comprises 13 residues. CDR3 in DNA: TGTGCCAGCAGCGAGAAGGCAGGGTACGAGCAGTACTTC. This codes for CASSEKAGYEQYF.

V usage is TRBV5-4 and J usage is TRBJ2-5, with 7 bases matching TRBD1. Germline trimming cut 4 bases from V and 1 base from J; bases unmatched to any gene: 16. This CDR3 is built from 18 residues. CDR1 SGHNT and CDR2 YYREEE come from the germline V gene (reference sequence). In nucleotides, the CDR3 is TGTGCCAGCAGCGGGGTGAGAGGGGGCGGTTGGCGCCAAGAGACCCAGTACTTC. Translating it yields CASSGVRGGGWRQETQYF.

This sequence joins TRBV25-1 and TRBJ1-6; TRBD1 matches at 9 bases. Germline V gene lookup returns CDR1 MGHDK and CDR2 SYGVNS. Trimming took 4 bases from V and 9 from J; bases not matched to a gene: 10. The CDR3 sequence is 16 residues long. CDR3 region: CASSAPGTGFGSPLHF. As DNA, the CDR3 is TGTGCCAGCAGTGCCCCCGGGACAGGGTTTGGTTCACCCCTCCACTTT.

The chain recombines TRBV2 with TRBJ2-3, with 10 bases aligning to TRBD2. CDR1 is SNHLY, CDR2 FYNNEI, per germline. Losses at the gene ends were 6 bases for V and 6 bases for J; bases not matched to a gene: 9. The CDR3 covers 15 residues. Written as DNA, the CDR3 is TGTGCCAGCAGGGGGGCTAGCGGGGGTGCGGATACGCAGTATTTT. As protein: CASRGASGGADTQYF.

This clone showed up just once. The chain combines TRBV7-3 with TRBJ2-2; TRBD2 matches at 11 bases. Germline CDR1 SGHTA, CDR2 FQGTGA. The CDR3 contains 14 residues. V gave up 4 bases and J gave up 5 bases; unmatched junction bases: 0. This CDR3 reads CASSSSGGTGELFF. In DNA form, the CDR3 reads TGTGCCAGCAGCTCTAGCGGGGGGACCGGGGAGCTGTTTTTT.

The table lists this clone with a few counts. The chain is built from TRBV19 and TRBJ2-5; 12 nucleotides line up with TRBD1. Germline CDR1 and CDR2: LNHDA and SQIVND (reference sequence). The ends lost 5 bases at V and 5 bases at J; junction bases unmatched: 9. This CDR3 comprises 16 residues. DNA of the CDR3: TGTGCCAGTAGTCTCCAGGGACAGGGGGCCGGGGAGACCCAGTACTTC. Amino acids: CASSLQGQGAGETQYF.

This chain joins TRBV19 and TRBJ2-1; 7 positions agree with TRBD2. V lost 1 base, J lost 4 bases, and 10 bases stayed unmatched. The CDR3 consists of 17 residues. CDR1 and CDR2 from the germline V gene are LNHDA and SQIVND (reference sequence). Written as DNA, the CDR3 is TGTGCCAGTAGTATAGTAATTCGGAGGGGAGGGTACAATGAGCAGTTCTTC. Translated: CASSIVIRRGGYNEQFF.

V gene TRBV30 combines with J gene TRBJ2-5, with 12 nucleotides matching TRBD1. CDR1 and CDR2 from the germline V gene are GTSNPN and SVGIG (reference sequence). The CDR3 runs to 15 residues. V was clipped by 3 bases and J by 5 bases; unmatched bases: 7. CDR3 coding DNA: TGTGCCTGGAGCACCGGGACAGGGGGCAGGGAGACCCAGTACTTC. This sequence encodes CAWSTGTGGRETQYF.

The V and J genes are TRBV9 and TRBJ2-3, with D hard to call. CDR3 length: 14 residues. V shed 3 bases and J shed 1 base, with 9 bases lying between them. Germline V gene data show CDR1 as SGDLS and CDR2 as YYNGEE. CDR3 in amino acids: CASSAQVRTDTQYF. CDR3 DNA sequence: TGTGCCAGCAGCGCCCAGGTCCGCACAGATACGCAGTATTTT.

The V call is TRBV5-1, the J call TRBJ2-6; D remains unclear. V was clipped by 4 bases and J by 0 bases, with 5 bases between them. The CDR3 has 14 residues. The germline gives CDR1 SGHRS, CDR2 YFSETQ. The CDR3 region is CASSPTSGANVLTF. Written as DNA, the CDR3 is TGCGCCAGCAGCCCTACCTCTGGGGCCAACGTCCTGACTTTC.

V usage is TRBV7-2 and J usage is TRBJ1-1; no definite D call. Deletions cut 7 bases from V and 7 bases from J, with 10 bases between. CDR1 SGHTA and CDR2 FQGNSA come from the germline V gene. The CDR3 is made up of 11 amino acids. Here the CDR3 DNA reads TGTGCCAGCAAAGTACTGAGTGAAGCTTTCTTT. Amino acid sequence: CASKVLSEAFF.

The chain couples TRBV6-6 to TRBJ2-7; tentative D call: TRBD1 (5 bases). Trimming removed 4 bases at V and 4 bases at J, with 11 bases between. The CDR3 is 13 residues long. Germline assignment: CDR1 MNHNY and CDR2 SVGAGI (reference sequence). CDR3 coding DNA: TGTGCCAGCAGTTTCGACAGAAATTACGAGCAGTACTTC. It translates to CASSFDRNYEQYF.

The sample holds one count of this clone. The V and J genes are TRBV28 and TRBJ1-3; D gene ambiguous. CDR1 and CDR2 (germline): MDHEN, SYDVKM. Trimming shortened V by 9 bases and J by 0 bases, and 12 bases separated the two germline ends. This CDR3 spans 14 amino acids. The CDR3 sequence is CASYSPHSGNTIYF. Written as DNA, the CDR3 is TGTGCCAGTTACTCGCCCCACTCTGGAAACACCATATATTTT.

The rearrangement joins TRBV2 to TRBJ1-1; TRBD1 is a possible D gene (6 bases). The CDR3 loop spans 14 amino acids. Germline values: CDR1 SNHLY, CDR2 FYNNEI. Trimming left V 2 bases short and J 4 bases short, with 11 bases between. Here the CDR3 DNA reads TGTGCCAGCAGTGAAATGGGGGCGGGCACTGAAGCTTTCTTT. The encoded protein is CASSEMGAGTEAFF.

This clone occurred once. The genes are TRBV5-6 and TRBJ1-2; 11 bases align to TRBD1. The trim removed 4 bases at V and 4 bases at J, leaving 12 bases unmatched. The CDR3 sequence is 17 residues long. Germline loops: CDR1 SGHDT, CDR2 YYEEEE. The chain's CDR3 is CASSPGQGANTFYGYTF. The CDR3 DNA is TGTGCCAGCAGCCCCGGACAGGGGGCGAACACGTTCTATGGCTACACCTTC. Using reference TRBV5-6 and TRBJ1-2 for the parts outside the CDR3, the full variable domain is DAGVTQSPTHLIKTRGQQVTLRCSPKSGHDTVSWYQQALGQGPQFIFQYYEEEERQRGNFPDRFSGHQFPNYSSELNVNALLLGDSALYLCASSPGQGANTFYGYTFGSGTRLTVV.